The present T cell receptor (beta chain) was sequenced within a study of shared clonotypes between healthy human individuals. V was pared by 3 bases and J by 6 bases, with 9 bases between. The CDR3 runs to 13 residues. CDR1 and CDR2 (germline): SGDLS, YYNGEE. The table came from immunoSEQ multiplex PCR; TCRdb's copy has only in-frame clones and leaves some out. Here the sample spans approximately 1,000,000 clones, roughly 74% being singletons. The count of this clone is one. This TCR came from a man between 18 and 29 years old in good health. Some clones in this sample may be carry-over from other donors' samples. Sequenced material: memory CD4+ T cells from PBMCs. Subset noted: CD45RA-negative fraction. The rearrangement uses TRBV9 and TRBJ2-2, with a tentative D call TRBD2 (5 bases). The CDR3 bases are TGTGCCAGCAGCGCCGGAGGTCCCGGGGAGCTGTTTTTT. Its translation is CASSAGGPGELFF. The variable domain in full, with the rest retrieved from reference TRBV9 and TRBJ2-2, is DSGVTQTPKHLITATGQRVTLRCSPRSGDLSVYWYQQSLDQGLQFLIQYYNGEERAKGNILERFSAQQFPDLHSELNLSSLELGDSALYFCASSAGGPGELFFGEGSRLTVL.